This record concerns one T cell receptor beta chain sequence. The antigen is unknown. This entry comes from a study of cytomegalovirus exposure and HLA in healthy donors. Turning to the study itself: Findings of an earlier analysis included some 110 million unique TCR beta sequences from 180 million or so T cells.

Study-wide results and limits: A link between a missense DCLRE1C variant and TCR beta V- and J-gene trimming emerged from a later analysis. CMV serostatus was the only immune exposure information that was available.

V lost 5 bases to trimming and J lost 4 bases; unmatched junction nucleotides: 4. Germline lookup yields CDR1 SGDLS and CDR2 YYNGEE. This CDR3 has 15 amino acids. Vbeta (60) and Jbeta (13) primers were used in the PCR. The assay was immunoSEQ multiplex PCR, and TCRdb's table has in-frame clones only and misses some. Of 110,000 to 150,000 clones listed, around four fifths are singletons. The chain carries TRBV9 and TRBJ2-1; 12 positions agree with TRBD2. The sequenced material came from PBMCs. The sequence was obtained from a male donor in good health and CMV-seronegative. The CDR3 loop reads CASSRLAGVYNEQFF. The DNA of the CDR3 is TGTGCCAGCAGTCGACTAGCGGGGGTTTACAATGAGCAGTTCTTC.